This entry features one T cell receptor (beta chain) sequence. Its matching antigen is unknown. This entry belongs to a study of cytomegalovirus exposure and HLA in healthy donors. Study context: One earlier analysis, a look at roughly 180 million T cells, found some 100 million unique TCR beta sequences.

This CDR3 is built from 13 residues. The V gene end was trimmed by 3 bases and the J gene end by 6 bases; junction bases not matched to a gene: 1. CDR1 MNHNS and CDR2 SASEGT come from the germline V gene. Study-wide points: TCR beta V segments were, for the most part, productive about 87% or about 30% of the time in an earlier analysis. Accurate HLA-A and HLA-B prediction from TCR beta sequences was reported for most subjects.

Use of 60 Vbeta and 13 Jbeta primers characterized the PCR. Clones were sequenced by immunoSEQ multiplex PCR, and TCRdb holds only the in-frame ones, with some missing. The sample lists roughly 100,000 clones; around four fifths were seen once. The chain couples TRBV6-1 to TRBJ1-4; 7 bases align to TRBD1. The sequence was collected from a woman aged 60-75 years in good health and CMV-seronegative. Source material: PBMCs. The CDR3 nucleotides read TGTGCCAGCAGTGAGACAGGGTATGAAAAACTGTTTTTT. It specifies CASSETGYEKLFF.